This T cell receptor (beta chain) was profiled in a study of blood T cells in healthy people across ages. Study-level results: Since the PBMCs were unsorted, naive and antigen-experienced cells could not be conclusively compared. When set beside aged donors, long-lived donors presented more naive CD4+ cells and higher diversity. Possibly, changes in expanded clonotypes were confounded because donor CMV status was unknown.

Primers used in a second PCR of about 7 to 12 cycles were a sample-barcoded 5' primer and a J-beta primer mix. TCRdb independently ran MiXCR on the 5' RACE reads; one entry per CDR3 protein. The sample lists hundreds of thousands of distinct CDR3 sequences; about 45% were seen once. Trimming at V came to 3 bases and at J to 6 bases, leaving 6 bases not matched to a gene. CDR3 length: 15 amino acids. For every donor, a draw yielded about 9.7 milliliters of peripheral blood. In its sample, this clonotype was seen many times. Its cognate antigen is unknown. The sequenced material came from blood. The chain couples TRBV12-3 or TRBV12-4 to TRBJ2-1; 9 nucleotides agree with TRBD2. This sequence was found in a man at least 80 years old in good health. CDR3 DNA sequence: TGTGCCAGCAGTTTTTGGGCGGGAGGGCTCAATGAGCAGTTCTTC. Its translation is CASSFWAGGLNEQFF.